Listed below are T cell receptor beta chains from one sample, sequenced in a study of molecular identifiers for immune sequencing clone quantification. TCRdb re-analysed the PCR reads in MiXCR, keeping a single row per CDR3 protein. This sample has over 600,000 distinct CDR3 sequences, with roughly 21% found just once. Source material: naive CD8+ T cells from blood, with Jurkat cell RNA spiked in. Source of these receptors: a human donor in good health. Some libraries in this study had Jurkat cell RNA spiked in. Both conserved end residues are part of each CDR3. The D gene is left open where the match is weak.

CASSWGAVSYNSPLHF | TRBV5-6 | .
CASSLQYQETQYF | TRBV12-3/TRBV12-4 | .
CASSIVGQRNYGYTF | TRBV19 | .
CSDDSLIYGYTF | TRBV29-1 | .
CASSVGSGQPQHF | TRBV25-1 | .
CASSLPGTSGTYDEQFF | TRBV5-3 | TRBD2
CASSLVQPPGGELFF | TRBV6-5 | .
CASSWASGTADTQYF | TRBV12-3/TRBV12-4 | TRBD2
CASSPTLAGVTDTQYF | TRBV4-3 | TRBD2
CASSQDCLAYNEQFF | TRBV3-2 | .
CASSQVPGHMNTEAFF | TRBV3-1 | .
CASLAGDYNEQFF | TRBV19 | TRBD2
CASSAGMRSSYEQYF | TRBV7-9 | .
CALKGSAGELFF | TRBV6-5 | .
CASTKLSGANVLTF | TRBV6-2/TRBV6-3 | .
CASSEWQSNQPQHF | TRBV6-1 | .
CASSQALSARSALSETQYF | TRBV4-1 | .
CASSRILYEQYF | TRBV12-3/TRBV12-4 | .
CSVVEGRPMSTGYGYTF | TRBV29-1 | .
CAWSVPGEQYF | TRBV30 | .
CASSQGLVWSEQFF | TRBV12-3/TRBV12-4 | TRBD2
CASSEDPPSTDTQYF | TRBV10-2 | .
CASSPGTGDEAFF | TRBV7-9 | TRBD1
CASSVLAGGPYNEQFF | TRBV27 | TRBD2
CASTESDNSPLHF | TRBV12-3/TRBV12-4 | .
CASSQDPRGTYGYTF | TRBV4-1 | .
CACSPTGGDQPQHF | TRBV19 | TRBD1
CASSISGQPQHF | TRBV19 | .
CASSLTGNTIYF | TRBV12-3/TRBV12-4 | .
CAISKGLAGDPNTGELFF | TRBV10-3 | TRBD2
CASSLEMGERGETQYF | TRBV11-2 | .
CASQGREVRSNQPQHF | TRBV2 | .
CSASGAGTVGEKLFF | TRBV20-1 | TRBD1
CATSRVRIDPGGPYNEQFF | TRBV15 | .
CASSQRIPPAANYGYTF | TRBV4-3 | .
CASSIGDSPNTEAFF | TRBV19 | TRBD1
CASSQDSGQSYEQYF | TRBV4-3 | TRBD1
CASSYTLGTSGTGWTDTQYF | TRBV6-5 | TRBD2
CSADEDTQYF | TRBV20-1 | .
CASSLDQQETQYF | TRBV5-4 | .
CASEGLAGGPSDTQYF | TRBV9 | TRBD2
CASSYSTTDRLNYGYTF | TRBV6-5 | .
CASTAANTEAFF | TRBV2 | .
CSVEDHNEQFF | TRBV29-1 | .
CASSEEDSLNQPQHF | TRBV2 | .
CASSIVPANTEAFF | TRBV19 | .
CASSLDLAGPTDTQYF | TRBV5-6 | TRBD2
CASSHTSAVAGELFF | TRBV12-3/TRBV12-4 | TRBD2
CASSPKGGRLAGEAYEQYF | TRBV28 | TRBD2
CASSGWSDHGSPLHF | TRBV11-2 | .
CAWTQGVSAEAFF | TRBV30 | TRBD1
CASSFPGKETQYF | TRBV12-3/TRBV12-4 | .
CASSQEGAGGYEQYF | TRBV4-3 | TRBD1
CASSFTSGSSYGYTF | TRBV7-9 | .
CASSQLQGNQPQHF | TRBV28 | TRBD1
CASSQEWGGSYEQYF | TRBV3-1 | TRBD2
CASSGPLKEQYF | TRBV7-9 | .
CASRRLAGTDTQYF | TRBV12-3/TRBV12-4 | TRBD2
CASSSGPGHPAAPNSPLHF | TRBV28 | .
CARTTNSYEQYF | TRBV19 | .